The 10 T cell receptor beta chains below come from one sample, sequenced in a study of blood T cell repertoires in COVID-19. TCRdb's table, derived via immunoSEQ multiplex PCR, lists solely in-frame clones and lacks some. Of some 250,000 clones in the sample, approximately 82% were seen once. The sequencing sample was made of peripheral blood. The receptors originated from a man aged 25-45 years who had recovered from COVID-19.

This clone appeared a single time. The V call is TRBV6-6, the J call TRBJ2-7, with 7 bases identical to TRBD1. The CDR3 covers 14 residues. V trimming: 6 bases; J trimming: 2 bases; junction bases outside the gene matches: 7. Germline loops: CDR1 MNHNY, CDR2 SVGAGI (reference sequence). The CDR3 nucleotides are TGTGCCAGCAGAAAACAGGGGTCGACCTACGAGCAGTACTTC. This codes for CASRKQGSTYEQYF.

This clone was seen a few times. The chain couples TRBV2 to TRBJ2-1; tentatively, D is TRBD2 (5 bases). Trimming took off 0 bases at V and 2 bases at J, with 8 bases between the two ends. The length of the CDR3 is 15 residues. From germline, CDR1 is SNHLY and CDR2 FYNNEI. CDR3 loop: CASSEAEVAYNEQFF. In DNA form, the CDR3 reads TGTGCCAGCAGTGAAGCGGAGGTCGCCTACAATGAGCAGTTCTTC. Based on the CDR3 plus reference TRBV2 and TRBJ2-1, the full variable domain is EPEVTQTPSHQVTQMGQEVILRCVPISNHLYFYWYRQILGQKVEFLVSFYNNEISEKSEIFDDQFSVERPDGSNFTLKIRSTKLEDSAMYFCASSEAEVAYNEQFFGPGTRLTVL.

V and J are TRBV19 and TRBJ1-6; weak D call: TRBD1 (6 bases). The CDR3 is 13 amino acids. The germline gives CDR1 LNHDA, CDR2 SQIVND (reference sequence). Trimming shortened V by 4 bases and J by 8 bases, and 9 bases separated the two germline ends. CDR3 nucleotide sequence: TGTGCCAGTAGTAACAGGGTCTATTCACCCCTCCACTTT. Protein product: CASSNRVYSPLHF.

The chain employs TRBV5-6 and TRBJ2-5, with TRBD2 matching over 7 bases. CDR3 size: 13 residues. Germline V lookup: CDR1 SGHDT, CDR2 YYEEEE. V lost 4 bases to trimming and J lost 4 bases; unmatched junction nucleotides: 4. CDR3 in DNA: TGTGCCAGCAGCGACGGGAGGACAGAGACCCAGTACTTC. Encoded protein: CASSDGRTETQYF.

This clone occurred once. The gene calls are TRBV2 and TRBJ2-4; a possible D gene is TRBD1 (6 bases). V gave up 5 bases and J gave up 0 bases, with 11 bases separating them. The CDR3 spans 15 residues. The germline gives CDR1 SNHLY, CDR2 FYNNEI. The CDR3 spells CASSLGQRAKNIQYF. The CDR3, as DNA: TGTGCCAGCAGTCTCGGACAGAGAGCCAAAAACATTCAGTACTTC.

The J gene is TRBJ1-2, the V gene TRBV12-3 or TRBV12-4, with 8 positions matching TRBD1. J was trimmed by 4 bases and V by 5 bases; bases with no gene match: 3. CDR3 length equals 13 residues. The CDR3 DNA reads TGTGCCAGCAGTGGACAGGGTCGCTATGGCTACACCTTC. This gives the protein CASSGQGRYGYTF.

The rearrangement links TRBV6-1 to TRBJ2-2; weak D call: TRBD1 (5 bases). From germline, CDR1 is MNHNS and CDR2 SASEGT. V was clipped by 1 base and J by 3 bases, with 6 bases between them. The CDR3 has 14 residues. The CDR3 DNA follows: TGTGCCAGCAGTGAAGGGGGCTACACCGGGGAGCTGTTTTTT. Protein sequence: CASSEGGYTGELFF.

The CDR3 DNA follows: TGTGCCAGCAGTGAGGGGGAGCGGGGCATTCAGTACTTC. It codes for CASSEGERGIQYF. The rearrangement links TRBV12-3 or TRBV12-4 to TRBJ2-4, with D perhaps TRBD2 (7 bases). V gave up 5 bases and J gave up 9 bases, with 14 bases separating them. CDR3 length equals 13 residues.

This clone was seen many times. The chain combines TRBV10-1 with TRBJ1-3; a weak D match, TRBD1 (6 bases). CDR1 and CDR2 from the germline V gene are WNHNN and SYGVQD (reference sequence). V lost 6 bases to trimming and J lost 4 bases, with 10 bases between them. The CDR3 consists of 13 residues. CDR3 amino acids: CASSEGQGNTIYF. Here the CDR3 DNA reads TGCGCCAGCAGCGAAGGACAGGGAAACACCATATATTTT.

V usage is TRBV5-1 and J usage is TRBJ2-5, with 10 bases identical to TRBD1. Germline V gene data show CDR1 as SGHRS and CDR2 as YFSETQ. J lost 4 bases, V lost 4 bases, and 7 bases had no gene match. This CDR3 comprises 15 residues. This CDR3 reads CASSAGGTGVETQYF. CDR3 DNA: TGCGCCAGCAGCGCTGGAGGGACAGGGGTAGAGACCCAGTACTTC.